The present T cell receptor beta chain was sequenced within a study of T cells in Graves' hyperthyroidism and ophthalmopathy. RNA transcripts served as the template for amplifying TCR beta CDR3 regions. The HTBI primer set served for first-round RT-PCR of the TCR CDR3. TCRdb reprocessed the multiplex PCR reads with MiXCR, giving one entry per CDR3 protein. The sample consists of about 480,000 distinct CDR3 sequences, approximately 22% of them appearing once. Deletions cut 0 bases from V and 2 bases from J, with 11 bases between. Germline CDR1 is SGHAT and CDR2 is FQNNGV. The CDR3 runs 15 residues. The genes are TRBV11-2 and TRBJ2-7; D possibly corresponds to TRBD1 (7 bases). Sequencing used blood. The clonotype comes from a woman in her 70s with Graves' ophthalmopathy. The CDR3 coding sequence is TGTGCCAGCAGCTTAGATCAGGGGGGCCCCTACGAGCAGTACTTC. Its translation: CASSLDQGGPYEQYF.